The next 19 T cell receptor beta chains were all read from a single sample in a study of T cell repertoires in cytomegalovirus infection. The antigens for these receptors are not known. TCRdb analysed the reads with MiXCR anew, one entry per CDR3 protein. The table records 600,000 to 700,000 distinct CDR3 sequences, approximately 33% of them present only once. Source: cultured PBMCs, taken from culture after CMV antigen stimulation. The receptors were sampled from a human donor in good health (CMV status not recorded). Some clones in this sample may be carry-over from other donors' samples.

The chain employs TRBV27 and TRBJ2-2, with TRBD2 as a possible D gene (5 bases). This CDR3 spans 17 amino acids. Germline V gives CDR1 MNHEY, CDR2 SMNVEV (reference sequence). V was trimmed by 5 bases and J by 1 base, leaving 17 bases between them. In DNA form, the CDR3 reads TGTGCCAGCAGTACGGCGGGCGGCGGTATGAACACCGGGGAGCTGTTTTTT. Its protein product is CASSTAGGGMNTGELFF.

This clonotype showed up just a few times. The V call is TRBV28, the J call TRBJ2-1; 8 nucleotides align to TRBD1. Germline assignment: CDR1 MDHEN and CDR2 SYDVKM. J was trimmed by 4 bases and V by 5 bases; bases with no gene match: 7. The CDR3 has 15 residues. CDR3 sequence reads: CASSHQGARYNEQFF. CDR3 coding DNA: TGTGCCAGCAGTCATCAGGGGGCGCGGTACAATGAGCAGTTCTTC.

This clonotype was seen many times. The chain couples TRBV7-8 to TRBJ1-3; D call uncertain. Germline CDR1 is SGHVS and CDR2 is FQNEAQ. The CDR3 has 15 amino acids. V lost 2 bases to trimming and J lost 0 bases, with 8 bases between them. The CDR3 loop is CASSLFRHSGNTIYF. CDR3 DNA sequence: TGTGCCAGCAGCTTATTTCGTCACTCTGGAAACACCATATATTTT.

This clonotype was seen many times. This sequence joins TRBV11-3 and TRBJ2-3; a weak D match, TRBD2 (5 bases). Trimming left V 5 bases short and J 1 base short, with 10 bases between. CDR1 is SGHNT and CDR2 is YENEEA in the germline V gene. The CDR3 is 14 amino acids. The CDR3 loop is CASSKAAGTDTQYF. The CDR3 nucleotides read TGTGCCAGCAGCAAAGCAGCGGGCACAGATACGCAGTATTTT.

This clonotype appeared a few times. The rearrangement joins TRBV6-1 to TRBJ2-1; D is unclear. CDR1 and CDR2 (germline): MNHNS, SASEGT. CDR3 length equals 17 residues. V lost 0 bases, J lost 6 bases, and 18 bases lay in between. This CDR3 is CASSEAPGFWYGNEQFF. The CDR3 DNA sequence: TGTGCCAGCAGTGAAGCCCCTGGTTTCTGGTATGGCAATGAGCAGTTCTTC.

The chain links TRBV7-2 to TRBJ2-1; weak D call: TRBD2 (7 bases). CDR3 size: 14 residues. Trimming removed 7 bases from V and 8 bases from J, with 18 bases in between. Germline V gene sequence: CDR1 SGHTA, CDR2 FQGNSA. DNA for the CDR3: TGTGCCAGCACCCCAGGGAGGGGACATCATGAGCAGTTCTTC. Its translation is CASTPGRGHHEQFF. Variable domain in full (rest from reference TRBV7-2 and TRBJ2-1): GAGVSQSPSNKVTEKGKDVELRCDPISGHTALYWYRQSLGQGLEFLIYFQGNSAPDKSGLPSDRFSAERTGGSVSTLTIQRTQQEDSAVYLCASTPGRGHHEQFFGPGTRLTVL.

This chain uses TRBV7-2 with TRBJ2-1; unclear D gene. The ends were cut back, 5 bases at V and 3 bases at J, with 17 bases in the middle. Germline-derived CDR1 and CDR2 are SGHTA and FQGNSA. The CDR3 contains 16 residues. The CDR3 region has the DNA TGTGCCAGCAGCCCTTACCCCGCGGCCCTCTACAATGAGCAGTTCTTC. Translating it yields CASSPYPAALYNEQFF.

The chain carries TRBV7-9 and TRBJ2-7; tentative D call: TRBD2 (6 bases). Germline V gene sequence: CDR1 SEHNR, CDR2 FQNEAQ (reference sequence). The CDR3 has 14 residues. V dropped 5 bases and J dropped 3 bases, with 14 bases sitting between them. CDR3 in DNA: TGTGCCAGCAGCCCCAAACCGGGAGACTACGAGCAGTACTTC. This encodes CASSPKPGDYEQYF.

On this clonotype: Possible read error: a much larger clone is one base away. Written as DNA, the CDR3 is TGTGCCAGCAGCCCCATAGATGAGCAGTTCTTC. Its translation is CASSPIDEQFF. The chain joins TRBV2 to TRBJ2-1; D is uncertain. Germline assignment: CDR1 SNHLY and CDR2 FYNNEI. Trimming removed 6 bases from V and 8 bases from J, with 8 bases in between. This CDR3 has 11 amino acids.

A single count supports this clonotype. V is TRBV20-1 and J is TRBJ2-1, with 8 nucleotides matching TRBD2. Germline V gene data show CDR1 as DFQATT and CDR2 as SNEGSKA (reference sequence). The CDR3 spans 14 residues. V dropped 2 bases and J dropped 5; count of bases not matched to a gene: 5. The CDR3 nucleotides read TGCAGTGCTAGATTGAGCGGGAGCCACAATGAGCAGTTCTTC. Translation gives CSARLSGSHNEQFF.

This clonotype has just a few counts. V usage is TRBV11-2 and J usage is TRBJ2-7; 9 bases agree with TRBD2. The germline gives CDR1 SGHAT, CDR2 FQNNGV. The CDR3 sequence is 16 residues long. V lost 5 bases and J lost 6; bases outside the gene matches: 14. CDR3 coding DNA: TGTGCCAGCAGCCCCCGGGATAGCGGGAGCGGTACCGAGCAGTACTTC. Its protein product is CASSPRDSGSGTEQYF.

This clonotype was detected a few times. This rearrangement joins TRBV6-1 to TRBJ2-7, with a weak D call TRBD2 (7 bases). This CDR3 has 14 amino acids. The germline CDR1 and CDR2 sequences are MNHNS and SASEGT. Trimming took 10 bases from V and 3 from J, leaving 19 bases between them. CDR3 in amino acids: CANSLGGGGYEQYF. CDR3 DNA: TGTGCCAACTCATTGGGAGGGGGGGGCTACGAGCAGTACTTC.

In its sample, this clonotype was seen a few times. The rearrangement joins TRBV7-2 to TRBJ2-1; D perhaps matches TRBD2 (6 bases). V gave up 4 bases and J gave up 6 bases, with 22 bases separating them. There are 17 residues in the CDR3. Germline V gene data show CDR1 as SGHTA and CDR2 as FQGNSA. The CDR3 DNA reads TGTGCCAGCAGCTCGGCCCGGATAGCGGCCTGGGCCAATGAGCAGTTCTTC. Translation: CASSSARIAAWANEQFF.

CDR3 DNA: TGTGCCAGCAGCTTGGATGGCTTACCCACAGATACGCAGTATTTT. It is translated as CASSLDGLPTDTQYF. The J gene is TRBJ2-3, the V gene TRBV5-5; D unresolved. Germline CDR1 SGHKS, CDR2 YYEKEE (reference sequence). The CDR3 consists of 15 residues. V lost 0 bases, J lost 2 bases, and 10 bases lay in between.

This chain connects TRBV29-1 to TRBJ1-4, with D unresolved. Per germline, CDR1 SQVTM and CDR2 ANQGSEA. V was pared by 6 bases and J by 5 bases, with 13 bases between. The CDR3 runs to 13 residues. As DNA, the CDR3 is TGCAGCGTACAAAAGGGAACCAATGAAAAACTGTTTTTT. Residues: CSVQKGTNEKLFF.

The rearrangement joins TRBV29-1 to TRBJ2-1; D is uncertain. Germline values: CDR1 SQVTM, CDR2 ANQGSEA. The ends were cut back, 4 bases at V and 8 bases at J, with 18 bases in the middle. The CDR3 has 14 amino acids. The CDR3 sequence: CSVGRATLRDEQFF. CDR3 DNA: TGCAGCGTTGGTCGGGCCACTTTAAGGGATGAGCAGTTCTTC.

This clonotype was seen more than once but under ten times. The chain is built from TRBV20-1 and TRBJ1-5; D is perhaps TRBD1 (5 bases). V gave up 1 base and J gave up 0 bases, with 10 bases separating them. Germline values: CDR1 DFQATT, CDR2 SNEGSKA (reference sequence). The CDR3 sequence is 15 residues long. In DNA form, the CDR3 reads TGCAGTGCTAGAGGGCAGGGTTTTAGCAATCAGCCCCAGCATTTT. This sequence encodes CSARGQGFSNQPQHF.

This clonotype was recorded many times. The chain joins TRBV7-2 to TRBJ1-1; 7 nucleotides line up with TRBD1. J gave up 6 bases and V 2 bases, and 3 bases lay outside the gene matches. CDR1 SGHTA and CDR2 FQGNSA come from the germline V gene. The CDR3 runs 13 residues. CDR3 coding DNA: TGTGCCAGCAGCTTAAGGCAGGGGGCTGAAGCTTTCTTT. Translating it yields CASSLRQGAEAFF.

V and J are TRBV29-1 and TRBJ2-7, with D perhaps matching TRBD2 (7 bases). The CDR3 has 13 residues. Germline V gene sequence: CDR1 SQVTM, CDR2 ANQGSEA. CDR3 protein: CSSAGGRRGEQYF. The CDR3 DNA is TGCAGTTCCGCCGGGGGGCGGAGGGGCGAGCAGTACTTC.